These T cell receptor beta chains were read from a single sample in a study of T cells in Graves' hyperthyroidism and ophthalmopathy. A single record per CDR3 protein comes from TCRdb applying MiXCR to the multiplex PCR reads. Of approximately 640,000 distinct CDR3 sequences detected, under 20% appear once; the ten largest clones hold 3.5% to 4%. The sequencing input was blood. The source of these receptors is a woman younger than 45 with Graves' hyperthyroidism. The CDR3 runs from the conserved cysteine through the conserved F or W. A D gene is named only where the DNA matches it firmly. A row's size may be missing; if present it is once, few, many or a size class.

>TRBJ2-1|many|NA|TRBV28
CASSSRWSGGRAYNEQFF
TGTGCCAGCAGCTCCAGGTGGTCCGGGGGCCGCGCCTACAATGAGCAGTTCTTC
>TRBJ1-4|few|TRBD1|TRBV4-1
CASSHLTGLTNEKLFF
TGCGCCAGCAGCCACCTGACAGGGCTAACTAATGAAAAACTGTTTTTT
>TRBJ1-1|many|NA|TRBV20-1
CSARAGQQNTEAFF
TGCAGTGCTAGAGCCGGACAACAGAACACTGAAGCTTTCTTT
>TRBJ2-7|few|TRBD2|TRBV7-9
CATSLGGSYEQYF
TGTGCCACCAGCTTGGGGGGGTCCTACGAGCAGTACTTC
>TRBJ2-5|few|TRBD2|TRBV5-1
CASRNLAGGQETQYF
TGCGCCAGCAGGAATCTAGCGGGAGGGCAAGAGACCCAGTACTTC
>TRBJ2-5|NA|NA|TRBV9
CASSVVSGETQYF
TGTGCCAGCAGCGTAGTCAGTGGGGAGACCCAGTACTTC
>TRBJ1-5|many|NA|TRBV30
CAWSREGLSNQPQHF
TGTGCCTGGAGTAGAGAGGGACTGAGCAATCAGCCCCAGCATTTT
>TRBJ2-1|NA|NA|TRBV29-1
CSAGIEGMFGQFF
TGCAGCGCCGGAATCGAAGGAATGTTTGGGCAGTTCTTC
>TRBJ2-7|NA|NA|TRBV7-6
CASSPSGTLHEQYF
TGTGCCAGCAGCCCCTCCGGAACCCTGCACGAGCAGTACTTC
>TRBJ2-7|few|TRBD2|TRBV7-6
CASSLVLAGGGEQYF
TGTGCCAGCAGCTTAGTACTAGCGGGAGGAGGCGAGCAGTACTTC
>TRBJ2-1|NA|TRBD2|TRBV13
CASSLRAGGLNEQFF
TGTGCCAGCAGCTTAAGAGCGGGAGGTTTAAATGAGCAGTTCTTC
>TRBJ2-6|NA|NA|TRBV7-3
CASSLNPGGANVLTF
TGTGCCAGCAGCTTAAACCCAGGCGGGGCCAACGTCCTGACTTTC
>TRBJ2-3|many|NA|TRBV20-1
CSASRLYTQYF
TGCAGTGCTAGTCGGCTTTATACGCAGTATTTT
>TRBJ2-7|few|TRBD2|TRBV5-1
CASSFRTRPSYGQYF
TGTGCCAGCAGCTTTCGGACTAGGCCCTCCTACGGGCAGTACTTC
>TRBJ2-1|NA|TRBD2|TRBV20-1
CSARDDLASGRIDEQFF
TGCAGTGCTAGAGATGACTTGGCTAGCGGGAGAATAGATGAGCAGTTCTTC
>TRBJ2-1|NA|NA|TRBV19
CASRSAGSPTGRGSYNEQFF
TGTGCCAGTAGGAGCGCCGGGTCCCCTACGGGTAGGGGGTCCTACAATGAGCAGTTCTTC
>TRBJ2-1|NA|NA|TRBV6-2/TRBV6-3
CASSLLAVPSEQFF
TGTGCCAGCAGCCTACTAGCAGTTCCCAGTGAGCAGTTCTTC
>TRBJ2-3|many|NA|TRBV12-3/TRBV12-4
CASSLRRVTDTQYF
TGTGCCAGCAGTTTAAGGCGGGTGACAGATACGCAGTATTTT
>TRBJ2-7|many|NA|TRBV12-5
CASGLPPNSYEQYF
TGTGCTAGTGGTTTGCCCCCTAACTCCTACGAGCAGTACTTC
>TRBJ2-5|many|TRBD1|TRBV2
CATQRDRGDETQYF
TGTGCCACCCAGAGGGACAGGGGAGACGAGACCCAGTACTTC
>TRBJ2-2|NA|NA|TRBV2
CASSEAVRTGELFF
TGTGCCAGCAGTGAAGCAGTTCGGACCGGGGAGCTGTTTTTT
>TRBJ2-5|NA|TRBD1|TRBV20-1
CSARSILGQGASQETQYF
TGCAGTGCTAGGTCAATTTTGGGACAGGGGGCGAGCCAAGAGACCCAGTACTTC
>TRBJ2-1|many|NA|TRBV12-3/TRBV12-4
CASRGTASEQFF
TGTGCCAGCAGGGGGACTGCCTCTGAGCAGTTCTTC
>TRBJ2-2|NA|TRBD2|TRBV28
CASSLLAGDTGELFF
TGTGCCAGCAGTTTGCTAGCGGGAGACACCGGGGAGCTGTTTTTT
>TRBJ1-4|NA|NA|TRBV27
CASSLSWAEANEKLFF
TGTGCCAGCAGTTTATCTTGGGCCGAGGCTAATGAAAAACTGTTTTTT
>TRBJ1-1|many|NA|TRBV12-3/TRBV12-4
CASSFRVEYTEAFF
TGTGCCAGCAGTTTTCGGGTGGAGTACACTGAAGCTTTCTTT
>TRBJ2-4|few|TRBD2|TRBV7-3
CASSFWSPSGRAEYIQYF
TGTGCCAGCAGCTTTTGGTCGCCTAGCGGGAGGGCAGAGTACATTCAGTACTTC
>TRBJ2-2|many|TRBD1|TRBV5-1
CASSFAGQGALRGTGELFF
TGCGCCAGCAGCTTTGCGGGACAGGGGGCCTTACGGGGCACCGGGGAGCTGTTTTTT
>TRBJ2-4|few|NA|TRBV7-9
CASSPSGPRNIQYF
TGTGCCAGCAGCCCTTCGGGACCCCGGAACATTCAGTACTTC
>TRBJ1-2|many|NA|TRBV11-2
CASSPWAGYGYTF
TGTGCCAGCAGCCCTTGGGCGGGCTATGGCTACACCTTC
>TRBJ2-2|few|TRBD1|TRBV5-1
CASCLVGTGDTGELFF
TGCGCCAGCTGCTTGGTCGGGACAGGGGACACCGGGGAGCTGTTTTTT
>TRBJ2-3|many|NA|TRBV5-1
CASSLEGSRDTQYF
TGCGCCAGCAGCTTGGAAGGCAGTAGAGATACGCAGTATTTT
>TRBJ2-3|NA|NA|TRBV6-1
CASEGGGVPDTQYF
TGTGCCAGCGAAGGGGGGGGGGTACCAGATACGCAGTATTTT
>TRBJ1-4|NA|TRBD1|TRBV29-1
CSAGWGNRGEKLFF
TGCAGCGCCGGATGGGGGAACAGGGGTGAAAAACTGTTTTTT
>TRBJ1-6|NA|NA|TRBV20-1
CSAPGDNSPLHF
TGCAGTGCCCCCGGGGACAACTCACCCCTCCACTTT
>TRBJ2-5|many|TRBD2|TRBV20-1
CSAPERTSSYQETQYF
TGCAGTGCTCCCGAACGGACTAGCTCGTACCAAGAGACCCAGTACTTC
>TRBJ2-3|NA|NA|TRBV6-1
CASSEVEGTDTQYF
TGTGCCAGCAGTGAAGTAGAGGGGACAGATACGCAGTATTTT
>TRBJ2-3|many|TRBD1|TRBV6-1
CASKRPDRATDTQYF
TGTGCCAGCAAGCGCCCCGACAGGGCTACAGATACGCAGTATTTT
>TRBJ2-1|NA|TRBD1|TRBV10-2
CASSEPGQANEQFF
TGCGCCAGCAGTGAGCCGGGACAGGCGAATGAGCAGTTCTTC
>TRBJ1-1|NA|TRBD1|TRBV6-1
CASSSPRTGVNTEAFF
TGTGCCAGCAGTTCCCCTCGGACAGGAGTGAACACTGAAGCTTTCTTT
>TRBJ1-2|many|NA|TRBV12-3/TRBV12-4
CASRSDGPDRGYTF
TGTGCCAGCAGGTCGGACGGTCCTGACCGGGGCTACACCTTC
>TRBJ2-3|NA|TRBD2|TRBV13
CASSPTASRGLAGDTDTRYF
TGTGCCAGCAGCCCAACAGCTTCCCGGGGACTAGCGGGAGACACAGATACGCGGTATTTT
>TRBJ1-5|many|NA|TRBV28
CASSLSGIQPQHF
TGTGCCAGCAGTTTATCAGGGATTCAGCCCCAGCATTTT
>TRBJ2-7|NA|NA|TRBV9
CASSVVDSGNSYEQYF
TGTGCCAGCAGCGTAGTGGATAGCGGCAACTCCTACGAGCAGTACTTC